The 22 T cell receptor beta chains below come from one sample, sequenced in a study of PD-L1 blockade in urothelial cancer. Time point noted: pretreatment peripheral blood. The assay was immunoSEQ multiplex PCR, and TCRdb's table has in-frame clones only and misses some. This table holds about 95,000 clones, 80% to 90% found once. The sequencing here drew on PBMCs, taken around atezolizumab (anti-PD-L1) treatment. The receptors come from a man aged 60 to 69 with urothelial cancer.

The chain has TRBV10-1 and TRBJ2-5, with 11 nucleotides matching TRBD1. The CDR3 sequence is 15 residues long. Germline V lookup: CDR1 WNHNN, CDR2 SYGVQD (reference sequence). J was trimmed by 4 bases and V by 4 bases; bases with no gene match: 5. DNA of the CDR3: TGCGCCAGCAGTGTGGGACAGGGGGTTCGAGAGACCCAGTACTTC. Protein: CASSVGQGVRETQYF.

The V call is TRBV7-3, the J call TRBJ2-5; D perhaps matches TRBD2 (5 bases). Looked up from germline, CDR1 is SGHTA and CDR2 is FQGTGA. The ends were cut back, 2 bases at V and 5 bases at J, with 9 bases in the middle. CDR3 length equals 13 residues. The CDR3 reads CASSLRGRETQYF. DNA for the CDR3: TGTGCCAGCAGCTTACGGGGTCGGGAGACCCAGTACTTC.

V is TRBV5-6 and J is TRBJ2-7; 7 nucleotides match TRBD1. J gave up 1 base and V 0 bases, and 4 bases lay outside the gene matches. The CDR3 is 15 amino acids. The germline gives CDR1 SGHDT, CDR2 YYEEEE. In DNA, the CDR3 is TGTGCCAGCAGCTTGGGAGGGGGCCTTTCCTACGAGCAGTACTTC. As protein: CASSLGGGLSYEQYF.

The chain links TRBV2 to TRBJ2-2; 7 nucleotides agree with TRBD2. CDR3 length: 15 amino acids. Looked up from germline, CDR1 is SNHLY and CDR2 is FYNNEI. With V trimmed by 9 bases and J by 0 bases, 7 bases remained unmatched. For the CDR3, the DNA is TGTGCCAGTCGGCGTCTAGCGGCGAACACCGGGGAGCTGTTTTTT. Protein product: CASRRLAANTGELFF. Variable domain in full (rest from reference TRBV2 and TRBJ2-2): EPEVTQTPSHQVTQMGQEVILRCVPISNHLYFYWYRQILGQKVEFLVSFYNNEISEKSEIFDDQFSVERPDGSNFTLKIRSTKLEDSAMYFCASRRLAANTGELFFGEGSRLTVL.

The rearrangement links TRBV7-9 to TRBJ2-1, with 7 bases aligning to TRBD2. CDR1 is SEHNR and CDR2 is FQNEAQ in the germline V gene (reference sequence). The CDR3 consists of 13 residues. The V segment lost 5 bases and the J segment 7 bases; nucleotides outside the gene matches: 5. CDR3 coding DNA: TGTGCCAGCAGCCCGACTAGCTGGAATGAGCAGTTCTTC. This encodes CASSPTSWNEQFF.

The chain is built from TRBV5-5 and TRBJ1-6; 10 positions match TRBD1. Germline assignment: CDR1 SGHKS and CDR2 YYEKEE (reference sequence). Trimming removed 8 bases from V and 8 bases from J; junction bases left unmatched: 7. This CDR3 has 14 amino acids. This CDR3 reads CARDRGISDSPLHF. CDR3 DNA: TGTGCCAGGGACAGGGGGATTTCTGATTCACCCCTCCACTTT.

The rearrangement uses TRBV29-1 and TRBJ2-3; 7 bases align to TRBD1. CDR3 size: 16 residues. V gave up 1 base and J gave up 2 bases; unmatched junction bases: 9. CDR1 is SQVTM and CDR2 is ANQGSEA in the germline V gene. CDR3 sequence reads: CSVEGHRQGSTDTQYF. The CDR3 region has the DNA TGCAGCGTTGAAGGACACCGACAGGGTTCCACAGATACGCAGTATTTT.

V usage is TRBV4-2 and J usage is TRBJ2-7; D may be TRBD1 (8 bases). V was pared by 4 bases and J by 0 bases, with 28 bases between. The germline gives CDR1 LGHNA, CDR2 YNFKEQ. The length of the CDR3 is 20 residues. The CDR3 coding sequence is TGTGCCAGCAGCCCTACACAGGGGGGGTTTCGGCGGGGGAGCTCCTACGAGCAGTACTTC. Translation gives CASSPTQGGFRRGSSYEQYF.

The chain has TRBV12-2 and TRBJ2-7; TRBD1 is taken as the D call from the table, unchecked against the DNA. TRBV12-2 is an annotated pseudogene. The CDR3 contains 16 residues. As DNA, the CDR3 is TGTGCAAGTCGCTCTGAACCGGGACAGGTATCCTACGAGCAGTACTTC. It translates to CASRSEPGQVSYEQYF.

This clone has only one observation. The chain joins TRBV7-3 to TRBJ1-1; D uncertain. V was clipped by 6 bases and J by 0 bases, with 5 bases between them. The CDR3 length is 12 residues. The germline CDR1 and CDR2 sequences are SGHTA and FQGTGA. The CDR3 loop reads CASSDMNTEAFF. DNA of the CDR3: TGTGCCAGCAGTGACATGAACACTGAAGCTTTCTTT.

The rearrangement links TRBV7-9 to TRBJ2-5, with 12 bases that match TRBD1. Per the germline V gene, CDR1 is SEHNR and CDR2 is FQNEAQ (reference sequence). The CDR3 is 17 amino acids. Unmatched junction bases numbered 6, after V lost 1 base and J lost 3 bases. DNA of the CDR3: TGTGCCAGCAGCTTAGAGGGACAGGGGGCCCGAAAAGAGACCCAGTACTTC. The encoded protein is CASSLEGQGARKETQYF.

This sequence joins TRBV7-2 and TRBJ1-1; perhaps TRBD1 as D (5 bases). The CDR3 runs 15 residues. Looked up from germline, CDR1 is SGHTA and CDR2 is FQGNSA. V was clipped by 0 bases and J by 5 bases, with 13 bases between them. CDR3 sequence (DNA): TGTGCCAGCAGCTTAGCGGGACTCCAAGGGACTGAAGCTTTCTTT. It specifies CASSLAGLQGTEAFF.

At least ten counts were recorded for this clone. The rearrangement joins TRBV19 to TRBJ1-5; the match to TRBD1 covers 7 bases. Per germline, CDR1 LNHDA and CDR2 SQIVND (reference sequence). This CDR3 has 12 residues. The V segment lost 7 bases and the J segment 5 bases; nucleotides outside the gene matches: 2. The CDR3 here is CASTDRDQPQHF. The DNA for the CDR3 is TGTGCCAGTACAGACAGGGATCAGCCCCAGCATTTT.

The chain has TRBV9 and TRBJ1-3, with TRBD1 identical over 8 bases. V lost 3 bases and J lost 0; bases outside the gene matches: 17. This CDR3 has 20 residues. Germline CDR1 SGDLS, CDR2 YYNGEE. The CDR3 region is CASSADPWSGGTGSGNTIYF. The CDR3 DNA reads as TGTGCCAGCAGCGCCGACCCATGGTCGGGCGGGACAGGCTCTGGAAACACCATATATTTT.

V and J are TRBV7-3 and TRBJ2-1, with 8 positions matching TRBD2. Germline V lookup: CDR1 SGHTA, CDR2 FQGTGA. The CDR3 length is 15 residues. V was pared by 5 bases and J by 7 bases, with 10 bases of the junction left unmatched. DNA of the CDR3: TGTGCCAGCAGCCCTAGTGGCGGGGGGATGAATGAGCAGTTCTTC. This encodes CASSPSGGGMNEQFF.

The CDR3 nucleotides are TGTGCCAGTAGTATTTCCCAGAACAATGAGCAGTTCTTC. Its protein product is CASSISQNNEQFF. V gene TRBV19 combines with J gene TRBJ2-1; D is ambiguous. This CDR3 contains 13 residues. The V end lost 3 bases, the J end lost 5 bases, and 8 bases lay between the germline ends. Germline assignment: CDR1 LNHDA and CDR2 SQIVND (reference sequence).

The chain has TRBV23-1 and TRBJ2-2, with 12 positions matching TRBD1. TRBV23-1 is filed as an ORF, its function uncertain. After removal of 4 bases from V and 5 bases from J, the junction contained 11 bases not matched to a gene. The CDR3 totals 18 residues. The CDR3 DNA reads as TGCGCCAGCAGTCCGTCGGGGGACAGGGGGCGAGCGACCGGGGAGCTGTTTTTT. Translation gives CASSPSGDRGRATGELFF.

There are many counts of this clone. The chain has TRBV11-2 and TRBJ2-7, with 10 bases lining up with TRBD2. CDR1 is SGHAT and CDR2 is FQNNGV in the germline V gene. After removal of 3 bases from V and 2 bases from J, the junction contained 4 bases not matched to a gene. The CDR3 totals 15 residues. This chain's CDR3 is CASSFGTSATYEQYF. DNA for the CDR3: TGTGCCAGCAGCTTTGGGACTAGCGCAACCTACGAGCAGTACTTC.

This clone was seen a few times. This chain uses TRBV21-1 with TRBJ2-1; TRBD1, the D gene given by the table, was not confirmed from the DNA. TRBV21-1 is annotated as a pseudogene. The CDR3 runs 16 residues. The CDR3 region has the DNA TGTGCCAGCAGCAATGCGGCGGCAGGGGGGTTGTATGAGCAGTTCTTC. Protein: CASSNAAAGGLYEQFF.

The CDR3 coding sequence is TGTGCCAGTAGTAGGGGCGGAAGCTCCTACAATGAGCAGTTCTTC. Amino acid sequence: CASSRGGSSYNEQFF. The chain uses TRBV19 and TRBJ2-1; maybe TRBD1 (5 bases). The V end lost 4 bases, the J end lost 0 bases, and 10 bases lay between the germline ends. The CDR3 contains 15 residues. Germline V CDR1 and CDR2: LNHDA, SQIVND (reference sequence).

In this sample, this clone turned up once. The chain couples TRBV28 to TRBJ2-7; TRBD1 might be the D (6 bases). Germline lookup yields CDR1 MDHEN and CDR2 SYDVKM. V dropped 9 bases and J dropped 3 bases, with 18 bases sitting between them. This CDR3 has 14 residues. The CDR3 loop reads CASMKGTQIYEQYF. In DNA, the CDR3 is TGTGCCAGTATGAAAGGGACACAAATCTACGAGCAGTACTTC. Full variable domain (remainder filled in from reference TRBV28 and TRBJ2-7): DVKVTQSSRYLVKRTGEKVFLECVQDMDHENMFWYRQDPGLGLRLIYFSYDVKMKEKGDIPEGYSVSREKKERFSLILESASTNQTSMYLCASMKGTQIYEQYFGPGTRLTVT.

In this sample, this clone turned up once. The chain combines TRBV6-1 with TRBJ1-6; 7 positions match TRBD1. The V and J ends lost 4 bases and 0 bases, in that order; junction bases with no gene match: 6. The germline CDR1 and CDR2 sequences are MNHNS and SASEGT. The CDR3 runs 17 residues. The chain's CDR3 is CASSGQGDSSYNSPLHF. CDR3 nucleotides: TGTGCCAGCAGTGGACAGGGCGACAGCTCCTATAATTCACCCCTCCACTTT.